This T cell receptor (beta chain) was retrieved from a study of identical twins. Study-level findings and limits: Conclusions came from cross-sectional statistical analysis, not from following the same donors. One should note that invariant MAIT and iNKT cells could partly confound zero-insertion analyses.

Unique molecular identifiers were present on cDNA, and template switching added a universal primer site. TCRdb independently ran MiXCR on the 5' RACE reads; one entry per CDR3 protein. The repertoire holds fewer than 500,000 distinct CDR3 sequences, approximately 14% seen once, with approximately 1% in the top ten. Trimming took 6 bases from V and 4 from J, leaving 9 bases between them. CDR1 is MGHRA and CDR2 is YSYEKL in the germline V gene. This CDR3 contains 13 residues. This clonotype was picked up a small number of times. Its antigen is unidentified. These sequences were also reported in another study, on yellow fever vaccine responses in identical twins.

Sequenced sample: CD4+ T cells sorted from blood. V gene TRBV4-1 combines with J gene TRBJ2-2, with unresolved D. This receptor was identified in a woman between 18 and 29 years old in good health. The CDR3 sequence: CASRLEITGELFF. The CDR3 nucleotides are TGCGCCAGCAGACTTGAGATCACCGGGGAGCTGTTTTTT.